The clone carrying this TCR beta chain was counted between two and nine times. Its antigen is as yet unknown. cDNA synthesis used the whole RNA isolate, giving expressed TCRB sequences. Using immunoSEQ multiplex PCR, the repertoire was profiled, and TCRdb retains in-frame clones only, with some absent. The table lists more than 300,000 clones, 9.5% to 10% of them singletons, with about 0.64% in the top ten. Via CD45RO/CCR7/CD25/CD127/CD95/CD27, cells of the CD4+ naive, central memory, regulatory and stem cell-like memory subsets were sorted. CDR3 length: 14 amino acids. Losses at the gene ends were 5 bases for V and 4 bases for J; bases not matched to a gene: 6. Germline assignment: CDR1 SGHTA and CDR2 FQGNSA. The data derive from a study of beta chain features in type 1 diabetes. Study-wide points: Still unanswered here is whether HLA type influences TCRB rearrangement. TCRB CDR3s from Type 1 diabetes patients were moderately but significantly shorter in all four CD4+ subsets. In comparison with healthy donors, patients had naive, central memory and Treg TCRB repertoires that appeared more similar.

What was sequenced was central memory CD4+ T cells from blood. The chain couples TRBV7-2 to TRBJ2-3; 7 bases map to TRBD2. This receptor was obtained from a man aged 25-40 years with type 1 diabetes. In nucleotides, the CDR3 is TGTGCCAGCAGCCGTGGACTAGAAGCAGATACGCAGTATTTT. Its protein product is CASSRGLEADTQYF.